A single sample gave rise to the 2 T cell receptor beta chains below, sequenced in a study of OX40 agonist ivuxolimab in advanced cancers. The assay was immunoSEQ multiplex PCR, and TCRdb's table has in-frame clones only and misses some. This sample has fewer than 55,000 clones, with over 75% found just once. Sequences were derived from CD4+ or CD8+ T cells sorted from blood, sampled in a trial of the OX40 agonist ivuxolimab. These receptors all stem from an adult with an advanced solid tumor such as melanoma, head and neck, liver or kidney cancer.

The rearrangement joins TRBV5-1 to TRBJ2-2, with 8 nucleotides matching TRBD1. Germline values: CDR1 SGHRS, CDR2 YFSETQ. Unmatched junction bases numbered 7, after V lost 4 bases and J lost 5 bases. The CDR3 covers 15 residues. The CDR3 region is CASSPGQGSTGELFF. CDR3 in DNA: TGCGCCAGCAGCCCCGGACAGGGTAGTACCGGGGAGCTGTTTTTT.

The chain joins TRBV10-3 to TRBJ2-7; 7 bases map to TRBD2. The CDR3 covers 14 residues. Germline CDR1 ENHRY, CDR2 SYGVKD. The V and J ends lost 3 bases and 6 bases, in that order; junction bases with no gene match: 8. The CDR3 here is CAISDGRGSFEQYF. CDR3 sequence (DNA): TGTGCCATCAGTGACGGGCGGGGGAGCTTCGAGCAGTACTTC.